The 32 T cell receptor beta chains below all came from one sample that was sequenced in a study of identical twins. TCRdb used MiXCR to reprocess the 5' RACE reads, holding one entry per CDR3 protein. The data contain around 290,000 distinct CDR3 sequences, over 8.5% of them singletons. These data also formed part of another study, on yellow fever vaccine responses in identical twins.

Sequencing used CD8+ T cells sorted from blood. The source of these receptors is a woman between 18 and 29 years old in good health.

This clonotype was counted only a few times. V usage is TRBV6-1 and J usage is TRBJ2-7, with a weak D call TRBD1 (5 bases). Looked up from germline, CDR1 is MNHNS and CDR2 is SASEGT. The CDR3 length is 15 residues. The germline V and J ends were trimmed by 2 bases and 5 bases, with 16 bases remaining between them. CDR3 nucleotides: TGTGCCAGCAGTGAAAGAGAAGGGGATGTCCACGAGCAGTACTTC. This translates into CASSEREGDVHEQYF.

This clonotype was seen at least ten times. CDR3 protein: CSVEGGRAYEQYF. CDR3 bases: TGCAGCGTTGAGGGCGGGAGGGCCTACGAGCAGTACTTC. The chain recombines TRBV29-1 with TRBJ2-7, with 9 nucleotides matching TRBD2. Germline lookup yields CDR1 SQVTM and CDR2 ANQGSEA. This CDR3 comprises 13 residues. The trim removed 3 bases at V and 2 bases at J, leaving 2 bases unmatched.

At least ten counts were recorded for this clonotype. The gene calls are TRBV5-1 and TRBJ2-7; 7 bases match TRBD2. The junction had 7 bases not matched to a gene; V was cut back by 4 bases and J by 3 bases. Germline V gene data show CDR1 as SGHRS and CDR2 as YFSETQ. This CDR3 has 14 amino acids. CDR3 in amino acids: CASSGRTRDYEQYF. CDR3 sequence (DNA): TGCGCCAGCAGCGGACGGACTAGGGACTACGAGCAGTACTTC.

The chain is built from TRBV7-9 and TRBJ2-7; D is undetermined. The CDR3 length is 14 residues. Germline V gene lookup returns CDR1 SEHNR and CDR2 FQNEAQ (reference sequence). The ends were cut back, 2 bases at V and 3 bases at J, with 11 bases in the middle. CDR3: CASSLSELFYEQYF. The DNA of the CDR3 is TGTGCCAGCAGCTTATCAGAGTTATTCTACGAGCAGTACTTC. Filled out from reference TRBV7-9 and TRBJ2-7, the complete variable domain reads DTGVSQNPRHKITKRGQNVTFRCDPISEHNRLYWYRQTLGQGPEFLTYFQNEAQLEKSRLLSDRFSAERPKGSFSTLEIQRTEQGDSAMYLCASSLSELFYEQYFGPGTRLTVT.

This clonotype was observed many times. The chain uses TRBV29-1 and TRBJ2-7; the D gene could be TRBD1 or TRBD2 (11 bases each). Deletions cut 3 bases from V and 5 bases from J, with 26 bases between. The germline V gene encodes CDR1 SQVTM and CDR2 ANQGSEA. There are 17 residues in the CDR3. The CDR3 region is CSVDGRDRGTSGHEQYF. In DNA, the CDR3 is TGCAGCGTTGATGGTCGGGACAGGGGGACTAGCGGCCACGAGCAGTACTTC.

This clonotype was recorded at least ten times. The chain is built from TRBV28 and TRBJ2-7, with D unresolved. CDR1 and CDR2 from the germline V gene are MDHEN and SYDVKM. The germline V and J ends were trimmed by 5 bases and 0 bases, with 14 bases remaining between them. CDR3 length equals 15 residues. CDR3 sequence (DNA): TGTGCCAGCAGTGGGTTGGGCGGTATCTCCTACGAGCAGTACTTC. Its protein is CASSGLGGISYEQYF.

This chain joins TRBV7-9 and TRBJ2-2; possibly TRBD2 for D (6 bases). Trimming cost V 3 bases and J 3 bases, with 11 bases left between them. The CDR3 covers 15 residues. Germline V gene lookup returns CDR1 SEHNR and CDR2 FQNEAQ (reference sequence). The CDR3 sequence is CASSFSGEYTGELFF. For the CDR3, the DNA is TGTGCCAGCAGCTTTTCGGGGGAGTACACCGGGGAGCTGTTTTTT.

The chain is built from TRBV2 and TRBJ2-1; 11 nucleotides match TRBD2. The CDR3 is made up of 13 amino acids. Germline assignment: CDR1 SNHLY and CDR2 FYNNEI. Trimming at V came to 4 bases and at J to 12 bases, leaving 5 bases not matched to a gene. This chain's CDR3 is CASSGGLAGGQFF. DNA of the CDR3: TGTGCCAGCAGTGGGGGCCTAGCGGGGGGGCAGTTCTTC.

The chain links TRBV15 to TRBJ2-1; 7 nucleotides line up with TRBD2. The CDR3 contains 15 residues. The V and J ends lost 4 bases and 3 bases, in that order; junction bases with no gene match: 6. Per the germline V gene, CDR1 is LNHNV and CDR2 is YYDKDF (reference sequence). CDR3 nucleotide sequence: TGTGCCACCAGCACGCGGGAGTCTTTCTACAATGAGCAGTTCTTC. Translation gives CATSTRESFYNEQFF.

In this sample, this clonotype turned up a few times. The V and J genes are TRBV3-1 and TRBJ2-1; 7 bases are a match to TRBD2. The V gene's germline CDR1 is LGHDT and CDR2 YNNKEL (reference sequence). There are 17 residues in the CDR3. J gave up 0 bases and V 0 bases, and 5 bases lay outside the gene matches. The CDR3 loop reads CASSQDPAGVSYNEQFF. CDR3 coding DNA: TGTGCCAGCAGCCAAGATCCCGCGGGAGTCTCCTACAATGAGCAGTTCTTC.

This clonotype was counted at least ten times. This rearrangement joins TRBV4-2 to TRBJ2-1; 10 bases map to TRBD2. CDR3 length: 17 residues. V lost 1 base, J lost 6 bases, and 9 bases stayed unmatched. Germline lookup yields CDR1 LGHNA and CDR2 YNFKEQ. Here the CDR3 reads CASSQVQAGGLANEQFF. In nucleotides, the CDR3 is TGTGCCAGCAGCCAAGTTCAAGCGGGAGGGTTGGCCAATGAGCAGTTCTTC.

CDR3 DNA: TGTGCCAGCAGTTACTTACTAGCGGGACGGAACACCGGGGAGCTGTTTTTT. This gives the protein CASSYLLAGRNTGELFF. The gene calls are TRBV6-2 or TRBV6-3 and TRBJ2-2; 10 bases map to TRBD2. Unmatched junction bases numbered 3, after V lost 1 base and J lost 1 base. The CDR3 consists of 17 residues. In germline, CDR1 is MNHEY, CDR2 SVGEGT.

This clonotype was counted only a few times. The chain is built from TRBV10-3 and TRBJ2-7, with TRBD2 matching 14 bases. J gave up 5 bases and V 6 bases, and 6 bases lay outside the gene matches. Germline-derived CDR1 and CDR2 are ENHRY and SYGVKD. CDR3 size: 15 residues. The DNA of the CDR3 is TGTGCCATCAGAGGGACTAGCGGGAGCGTCGACGAGCAGTACTTC. Residues: CAIRGTSGSVDEQYF.

V and J are TRBV7-8 and TRBJ1-2; perhaps TRBD1 as D (5 bases). The CDR3 spans 15 residues. The germline V and J ends were trimmed by 1 base and 2 bases, with 11 bases remaining between them. Germline CDR1 SGHVS, CDR2 FQNEAQ. CDR3 sequence: CASSLGRTRNYGYTF. CDR3 DNA sequence: TGTGCCAGCAGCTTAGGAAGGACAAGAAACTATGGCTACACCTTC. Using reference TRBV7-8 and TRBJ1-2 for the parts outside the CDR3, the full variable domain is GAGVSQSPRYKVAKRGQDVALRCDPISGHVSLFWYQQALGQGPEFLTYFQNEAQLDKSGLPSDRFFAERPEGSVSTLKIQRTQQEDSAVYLCASSLGRTRNYGYTFGSGTRLTVV.

The chain couples TRBV6-1 to TRBJ2-7; D may be TRBD1 or TRBD2 (5 bases each). With 8 bases removed from V and 3 bases from J, the gap between germline ends came to 14 bases. Germline CDR1 MNHNS, CDR2 SASEGT. The CDR3 contains 13 residues. CDR3 sequence: CASHGTLDYEQYF. DNA of the CDR3: TGTGCCAGCCATGGGACGCTGGACTACGAGCAGTACTTC.

This clonotype was counted a few times. V is TRBV7-2 and J is TRBJ2-7, with D perhaps TRBD1 or TRBD2 (6 bases each). Trimming took 9 bases from V and 3 from J, leaving 15 bases between them. The CDR3 loop spans 13 amino acids. Germline CDR1 is SGHTA and CDR2 is FQGNSA. The CDR3 sequence: CASSHREDYEQYF. CDR3 nucleotides: TGTGCCAGTAGCCACAGGGAGGACTACGAGCAGTACTTC.

The table lists this clonotype with a few counts. This chain uses TRBV20-1 with TRBJ2-2; weak D call: TRBD2 (6 bases). This CDR3 has 18 amino acids. The V gene lost 1 base and the J gene lost 1 base, with 19 bases spanning the gap. Germline lookup yields CDR1 DFQATT and CDR2 SNEGSKA (reference sequence). CDR3 coding DNA: TGCAGTGCTAGAGGGTGGGGGGACGGATTCCTGAACACCGGGGAGCTGTTTTTT. Its translation: CSARGWGDGFLNTGELFF.

This clonotype was counted ten times or more. The V gene is TRBV27, the J gene TRBJ2-2, with 7 bases that match TRBD1. V shed 2 bases, J shed 5 bases, and the junction held 5 bases outside the gene matches. The CDR3 is 15 residues long. Germline V gene lookup returns CDR1 MNHEY and CDR2 SMNVEV (reference sequence). The CDR3 nucleotides are TGTGCCAGCAGTTTAAGGGGGCGTACAACCGGGGAGCTGTTTTTT. It specifies CASSLRGRTTGELFF.

The chain is built from TRBV7-9 and TRBJ2-5; 12 nucleotides align to TRBD2. V was pared by 5 bases and J by 7 bases, with 11 bases of the junction left unmatched. Germline V gives CDR1 SEHNR, CDR2 FQNEAQ (reference sequence). This CDR3 has 16 amino acids. The CDR3 reads CASSGPGLAGRGTQYF. The DNA of the CDR3 is TGTGCCAGCAGCGGGCCGGGACTAGCGGGCCGTGGGACCCAGTACTTC. Full variable domain (outside the CDR3, taken from reference TRBV7-9 and TRBJ2-5): DTGVSQNPRHKITKRGQNVTFRCDPISEHNRLYWYRQTLGQGPEFLTYFQNEAQLEKSRLLSDRFSAERPKGSFSTLEIQRTEQGDSAMYLCASSGPGLAGRGTQYFGPGTRLLVL.

The chain employs TRBV3-1 and TRBJ2-6, with D uncertain. Trimming left V 7 bases short and J 0 bases short, with 7 bases between. The CDR3 runs to 14 residues. Germline CDR1 is LGHDT and CDR2 is YNNKEL (reference sequence). CDR3 bases: TGTGCCAGCACCGGACCCTCTGGGGCCAACGTCCTGACTTTC. Amino acid sequence: CASTGPSGANVLTF.

This clonotype showed up many times. The rearrangement uses TRBV24-1 and TRBJ2-2; D may match TRBD1 or TRBD2 (5 bases each). Germline CDR1 and CDR2: KGHDR and SFDVKD. Trimming removed 4 bases at V and 0 bases at J, with 11 bases between. The CDR3 is 16 residues long. CDR3 sequence: CATSDLGPPNTGELFF. CDR3 sequence (DNA): TGTGCCACCAGTGACCTGGGACCCCCGAACACCGGGGAGCTGTTTTTT.

In its sample, this clonotype was seen a few times. The CDR3 protein is CASSVAPGLGDTIYF. The DNA for the CDR3 is TGTGCCAGCAGCGTAGCCCCGGGCCTCGGGGACACCATATATTTT. The chain employs TRBV9 and TRBJ1-3; D gene uncertain. The CDR3 has 15 residues. Germline V gene lookup returns CDR1 SGDLS and CDR2 YYNGEE. V was clipped by 0 bases and J by 8 bases, with 15 bases between them.

The chain joins TRBV7-8 to TRBJ2-5, with D perhaps TRBD1 (6 bases). CDR1 is SGHVS and CDR2 is FQNEAQ in the germline V gene. This CDR3 has 14 amino acids. V lost 5 bases and J 3 bases, leaving 13 bases between the germline ends. In DNA, the CDR3 is TGTGCCAGCAGCACATGGACAGAGGAAGAGACCCAGTACTTC. It yields the protein CASSTWTEEETQYF.

The chain has TRBV5-1 and TRBJ2-1; D is unclear. Trimming pared 0 bases from V and 5 bases from J, leaving 6 bases between. This CDR3 contains 13 residues. In germline, CDR1 is SGHRS, CDR2 YFSETQ. The CDR3, as DNA: TGCGCCAGCAGCTTGGACCCGCACAATGAGCAGTTCTTC. It is translated as CASSLDPHNEQFF.

This clonotype was seen ten or more times. This rearrangement joins TRBV12-3 or TRBV12-4 to TRBJ2-3; D possibly corresponds to TRBD2 (5 bases). The CDR3 consists of 13 residues. Trimming stripped 2 bases from V and 6 bases from J, with 9 bases between. CDR3 loop: CASSLFRGDTQYF. DNA of the CDR3: TGTGCCAGCAGTTTATTCCGGGGTGATACGCAGTATTTT.

This clonotype came up many times. This sequence joins TRBV12-3 or TRBV12-4 and TRBJ2-1; 9 bases are a match to TRBD2. V was pared by 5 bases and J by 0 bases, with 5 bases of the junction left unmatched. This CDR3 spans 16 amino acids. CDR3 bases: TGTGCCAGCAGTACTAGCGGGTCCAGCTCCTACAATGAGCAGTTCTTC. It encodes CASSTSGSSSYNEQFF.

This clonotype was found many times. This sequence joins TRBV20-1 and TRBJ2-2; no reliable D call. Trimming pared 4 bases from V and 0 bases from J, leaving 3 bases between. CDR3 length: 12 amino acids. The germline V gene encodes CDR1 DFQATT and CDR2 SNEGSKA (reference sequence). CDR3 sequence: CSATANTGELFF. The CDR3 coding sequence is TGCAGTGCTACCGCGAACACCGGGGAGCTGTTTTTT.

This clonotype was seen at least ten times. The chain links TRBV29-1 to TRBJ2-1, with 14 bases aligning to TRBD2. Trimming at V came to 4 bases and at J to 2 bases, leaving 7 bases not matched to a gene. CDR1 and CDR2 from the germline V gene are SQVTM and ANQGSEA. This CDR3 comprises 17 residues. CDR3 in DNA: TGCAGCGTTGCGGGACTAGCGGGAGTTAGTACCTACAATGAGCAGTTCTTC. This codes for CSVAGLAGVSTYNEQFF.

The gene calls are TRBV15 and TRBJ2-5; D not certain. Germline V gene lookup returns CDR1 LNHNV and CDR2 YYDKDF (reference sequence). Trimming stripped 2 bases from V and 2 bases from J, with 6 bases between. The CDR3 is 13 amino acids. The DNA for the CDR3 is TGTGCCACCAGCAGACGGGTTCAAGAGACCCAGTACTTC. This sequence encodes CATSRRVQETQYF.

This clonotype was picked up a small number of times. The chain carries TRBV7-6 and TRBJ2-1; D is uncertain. The ends were cut back, 1 base at V and 6 bases at J, with 10 bases in the middle. Germline values: CDR1 SGHVS, CDR2 FNYEAQ. The CDR3 loop spans 14 amino acids. CDR3 residues: CASSLGPQPNEQFF. CDR3 coding DNA: TGTGCCAGCAGCTTAGGACCCCAGCCCAATGAGCAGTTCTTC.

This clonotype was recorded at least ten times. V is TRBV29-1 and J is TRBJ2-3, with a tentative D call TRBD2 (5 bases). This CDR3 has 15 residues. Germline-derived CDR1 and CDR2 are SQVTM and ANQGSEA. V lost 6 bases to trimming and J lost 3 bases, with 19 bases between them. The CDR3 DNA follows: TGCAGCGTCCAATGGAGGTGGTTTCCAACAGATACGCAGTATTTT. It is translated as CSVQWRWFPTDTQYF.

This clonotype was counted ten times or more. The chain employs TRBV20-1 and TRBJ1-1; D is unresolved. V gave up 3 bases and J gave up 6 bases, with 14 bases separating them. Germline V CDR1 and CDR2: DFQATT, SNEGSKA (reference sequence). The length of the CDR3 is 13 residues. CDR3 region: CSARLGGPAEAFF. The CDR3 nucleotides are TGCAGTGCTAGGCTGGGCGGCCCCGCTGAAGCTTTCTTT.